This T cell receptor (beta chain) was identified during a study of breast tumors, draining lymph nodes, adjacent tissues. Study-level results: Most tumor T cells seemingly derive from lymph node, then expand in tumor.

Each CDR3 protein gets one entry after TCRdb re-called the multiplex PCR reads with MiXCR. The profile covers about 130,000 distinct CDR3 sequences, with approximately 21% appearing a single time and 2% to 2.5% taken by the ten largest. Samples came from axillary lymph nodes draining the breast cancer. A note on this clonotype: Its antigen is not known.

The specimen was axillary lymph node tissue. The origin of this receptor is a female donor with breast cancer. Some clones in this sample may be carry-over from other donors' samples.

The chain's CDR3 is CAWASSGASSYNEQFF. Written as DNA, the CDR3 is TGTGCCTGGGCCTCGAGCGGGGCCAGCTCCTACAATGAGCAGTTCTTC. This chain joins TRBV30 and TRBJ2-1, with 7 bases identical to TRBD2. This CDR3 is built from 16 residues. With V trimmed by 5 bases and J by 0 bases, 10 bases remained unmatched. Germline V gene lookup returns CDR1 GTSNPN and CDR2 SVGIG (reference sequence).